This TCR beta chain derives from a study of blood T cell repertoires in COVID-19. Study information: Acute and convalescent COVID-19 samples came from the United States, Italy and Spain. The cDNA or gDNA used as material had been derived from T cells, B-cell-depleted T cells, or PBMCs.

Per the study methods: Reference gene primers were amplified, and this amplification served to estimate nucleated cell counts. Sequencing was performed with immunoSEQ multiplex PCR; in TCRdb, only in-frame clones are kept and a portion is missing. That table furnishes V, J and clone size, whereas the DNA furnished D and trimming. The top ten hold roughly 0.87% of the sample, which has roughly 460,000 clones, 70% to 90% seen once. Trimming removed 4 bases at V and 4 bases at J, with 8 bases between. The length of the CDR3 is 12 residues. Only a few counts were recorded for this clone. This sequence joins TRBV12-3 or TRBV12-4 and TRBJ2-7, with unresolved D. The clonotype was recovered from a man aged 18 to 30 with COVID-19, enrolled during active disease. The sequenced sample was peripheral blood. In DNA, the CDR3 is TGTGCCAGCAGTTCCGGGTTTTACGAGCAGTACTTC. As protein: CASSSGFYEQYF.